The clone carrying this T cell receptor (beta chain) was seen a handful of times. Its target is not known. The entry originates in a study of blood T cells in healthy people across ages. The second PCR ran about 6 to 12 cycles with a sample-barcoded 5' primer and J-beta primers. Every sample gave at least 2.5 million paired-end reads containing CDR3. TCRdb reprocessed the 5' RACE reads via MiXCR and lists one record per CDR3 protein. The data show 1 million or so distinct CDR3 sequences, approximately 25% seen once. Trimming cost V 5 bases and J 0 bases, with 7 bases left between them. CDR3 length: 13 amino acids. Germline V lookup: CDR1 MDHEN, CDR2 SYDVKM. Findings of the study overall: With age, beta diversity per million T cells declined roughly linearly, significantly by 30 to 40.

This sample was shared with a second study, whose subject was T cells of mothers and their children.

The chain is built from TRBV28 and TRBJ2-5; D gene ambiguous. Sequencing was done on a sample of blood. This sequence originates from a girl aged 2 to 10 in good health. CDR3: CASSRFDQETQYF. The CDR3 DNA reads TGTGCCAGCAGTCGCTTTGACCAAGAGACCCAGTACTTC.